A selection of T cell receptor beta chains follows, all from one sample in a study of blood T cell repertoires in COVID-19. Repertoires were generated with immunoSEQ multiplex PCR, while TCRdb's copy carries only in-frame clones and drops some. This table has just under 95,000 clones, about three quarters appearing once. Specimen: peripheral blood. The receptors were sampled from a man aged 50-60 years who had recovered from COVID-19. CDR3s leave out the opening cysteine and the closing phenylalanine or tryptophan.

V	length	CDR3
TRBV27	14	ASSHTRTSRNNEQF
TRBV19	11	ASWTGRDQPQH
TRBV20-1	8	SANSYEQY
TRBV5-1	12	ASSLEGLTDTQY
TRBV7-9	15	ASSLATKQGVETEAF
TRBV19	12	ASSIVSFAYEQY
TRBV2	12	ASSVDSSNQPQH
TRBV4-2	12	ASSQGTGNYGYT
TRBV7-8	14	ASSLARSSYNSPLH
TRBV11-2	11	ASSARDRAPQY
TRBV4-3	11	ASSPGQGNIQY
TRBV28	11	ASGKRSPGELF
TRBV5-6	12	ASSLIVSSYEQY
TRBV6-2/TRBV6-3	12	ASSGGFWPNEQF
TRBV6-2/TRBV6-3	15	ASSPGGTGLAGDEQY